This T cell receptor beta chain came from a study of beta chain features in type 1 diabetes. General study results and limits: Fewer junction insertions and more nucleotide deletions appeared in type 1 diabetes patients.

Worth noting for this clone: Its antigen is unknown.

Germline CDR1 LGHNA, CDR2 YNFKEQ. V shed 0 bases and J shed 2 bases, with 13 bases lying between them. CDR3 length: 16 residues. Every isolated RNA sample was fully reverse transcribed, so sequencing captured expressed TCRB transcripts. Generated by immunoSEQ multiplex PCR, the TCRdb table keeps only in-frame clones and is missing some. This table holds approximately 400,000 clones, about 14% found once. The J gene is TRBJ2-5, the V gene TRBV4-2; a weak D match, TRBD2 (6 bases). This sequence originates from a woman aged 18-29 years in good health. Sequencing was performed on naive CD4+ T cells from blood. CDR3 bases: TGTGCCAGCAGCCAAGACGGGACGCGGGATCAAGAGACCCAGTACTTC. Protein: CASSQDGTRDQETQYF.